Detailed here is one T cell receptor beta chain. Its antigen has not been determined. The sample holds no much larger clone one base away, and base qualities are not on file. Amplification of TCR beta CDR3 regions was carried out from RNA transcripts. The first round of RT-PCR for the TCR CDR3 was performed with the HTBI primer set and the Qiagen OneStep RT-PCR kit. The libraries were constructed in a second round of multiplex PCR and then size-selected and purified. The libraries were sequenced on an Illumina HiSeq2000 using paired-end 100 bp reads. As for the original processing: SOAPnuke was used to process the raw data, removing reads that contained adapters or uncalled bases, had a mean Phred below 15, or lacked an exact match to the constant primer or identifier. High-quality paired reads were merged using COPE v1.2.5, and each unique nucleotide sequence was defined as a clonotype. Clonotypes were aligned to IMGT TRBV, TRBD and TRBJ reference segments using MiTCR v1.1. Analysis was restricted to V-J combinations with a frequency above 0.0001, which covered roughly 99% of repertoires. A TCS score was defined as the ratio between F50 (clonal expansion) and ExV (chaos), using BLOSUM62-based TCRdist between CDR3 peptides within each V-J. Welch's t-statistics and random forest reduced roughly 530 V-J features to roughly 13, which were used in a naive Bayes classifier (R e1071). The Morisita-Horn index was used to measure how similar the thyroid and blood repertoires were. TCRdb's own reprocessing of the public reads used fastp at Q25 and MiXCR and kept productive beta chains. All rows with the same CDR3 protein become a single entry with the most common DNA and genes. For this entry, the V and J calls and clone size follow TCRdb and not the study's own pipeline. Here the sample has 750,000 to 900,000 distinct CDR3 sequences; around 39% occur a single time. Jointly, the top ten make up more than 7% of the sample.

These data originate in a study of T cells in Graves' hyperthyroidism and ophthalmopathy (dated by TCRdb to about 2019). The study in broad terms: Peripheral blood samples were taken at the time of initial diagnosis, prior to any treatment. To identify distinguishing TCR V-J signatures, a discovery cohort of around 98 patients was used, comprising some 45 with Graves' ophthalmopathy and approximately 58 with stable Graves' hyperthyroidism. Prospective prediction of ophthalmopathy was tested in an independent validation cohort of 18 to 20 hyperthyroidism patients and 15 to 17 patients who later progressed to ophthalmopathy. The approximately 100 discovery patients were randomly divided into training and test sets at a 7:3 ratio. Thyroid tissue and blood T-cell repertoires from six or seven Graves' hyperthyroidism patients were also compared in the study. After blood sampling, hyperthyroidism patients were treated with methimazole at a starting dose of 30 mg daily, and ophthalmopathy patients were treated with high-dose intravenous methylprednisolone. The paper describes TCR Vbeta CDR3 sequencing of about 140 peripheral blood samples, made up of roughly 45 ophthalmopathy patients, 70 to 75 hyperthyroidism patients and approximately 17 progressor patients. Study-wide conclusions, independent of this receptor: No statistical method was used to fix the sample size in advance, and group allocation was not hidden from the investigators. A model built on a 13 V-J signature distinguished ophthalmopathy from stable hyperthyroidism, reaching around 87% sensitivity and around 81% specificity in cross-validation and 80%/75% in testing. In validation, progression to ophthalmopathy was predicted by the model with roughly 69% sensitivity and roughly 76% specificity, a median of about 6 months before onset. Blood samples also contained most of the expanded thyroid clonotypes (frequency above 0.001), which suggests that blood repertoires may reflect thyroid immune responses.

Its CDR3 holds 17 amino acids, cysteine through phenylalanine. Only the CDR3 region is kept as DNA, spanning 51 bases read in frame from base 1. Compared with germline, V lacks 5 bases and J lacks 6 bases; bases without a gene match: 18. CDR1 and CDR2 are drawn from the germline V gene (reference sequence): SEHNR, FQNEAQ. Graves' hyperthyroidism was defined as stable when no progression to ophthalmopathy occurred over 18 months of follow-up. Hyperthyroidism patients were aged 18 to 65 years and newly diagnosed, with disease duration of less than 2 months. The study excluded patients with uncontrolled infections, other autoimmune diseases, pregnancy or lactation. Clinical symptoms, serum thyroxine and TRAb, thyroid ultrasound, and orbital computed tomography formed the basis for the diagnoses. PBMCs were isolated from 8 to 10 ml of fresh peripheral blood by Ficoll-Paque density gradient centrifugation. Trizol reagent was used to extract total RNA, and RNA quality was then checked on an Agilent 2100 Bioanalyzer.

The source of this sequence is a man between 18 and 29 years old with Graves' hyperthyroidism. Sequencing used blood. The chain uses TRBV7-9 and TRBJ1-2, with 7 central nucleotides matching TRBD1. CDR3 sequence: CASSPTINPTGSHGYTF. The DNA sequence is TGTGCCAGCAGCCCAACTATAAACCCGACAGGGAGTCATGGCTACACCTTC.